The next 2 T cell receptor beta chains were all read from a single sample in a study of blood T cell repertoires in COVID-19. Using immunoSEQ multiplex PCR, the repertoire was profiled, and TCRdb retains in-frame clones only, with some absent. The table lists 200,000 to 250,000 clones, around 80% of them singletons, with more than 5% in the top ten. The sequenced sample was peripheral blood. The receptors come from a human donor in a cohort sampled during active COVID-19.

This clone was seen repeatedly, ten times or more. J is TRBJ2-1 and V is TRBV6-4; 9 bases align to TRBD2. J was trimmed by 7 bases and V by 2 bases; bases with no gene match: 6. The CDR3 covers 15 residues. From germline, CDR1 is MRHNA and CDR2 SNTAGT. The CDR3 nucleotides read TGTGCCAGCAGTGACAGGGTAGCGGGAGTAAATGAGCAGTTCTTC. Translation: CASSDRVAGVNEQFF.

This sequence joins TRBV7-9 and TRBJ1-2; 10 bases line up with TRBD1. The germline gives CDR1 SEHNR, CDR2 FQNEAQ (reference sequence). The junction had 6 bases not matched to a gene; V was cut back by 0 bases and J by 8 bases. CDR3 length: 15 residues. The CDR3 bases are TGTGCCAGCAGCTTAGCGGGACAGGGGTTGGGCGGCTACACCTTC. Its protein is CASSLAGQGLGGYTF.